A single sample is the source of the 9 T cell receptor beta chains below, sequenced in a study of blood T cell repertoires in COVID-19. Sequencing used immunoSEQ multiplex PCR; TCRdb keeps in-frame clones, though not all of them. This sample has roughly 430,000 clones, with roughly 90% found just once. Specimen: PBMCs or T cells enriched from blood (not recorded which). These receptors came from a woman in her thirties or forties with acute COVID-19.

V gene TRBV6-5 combines with J gene TRBJ2-1, with TRBD1 as a possible D gene (5 bases). Between the trimmed V and J ends, which lost 10 bases and 0 bases, there was a span of 13 bases. The CDR3 spans 14 residues. Germline V CDR1 and CDR2: MNHEY, SVGAGI. CDR3 region: CATEPGHSYNEQFF. The CDR3 region has the DNA TGTGCCACCGAACCAGGGCACTCCTACAATGAGCAGTTCTTC.

This clone has a single count. The chain carries TRBV14 and TRBJ2-7; possible D gene TRBD2, 7 bases. Trimming shortened V by 4 bases and J by 2 bases, and 12 bases separated the two germline ends. The CDR3 is made up of 14 amino acids. Germline lookup yields CDR1 SGHDN and CDR2 FVKESK. The CDR3: CASSPPGGPYEQYF. In DNA form, the CDR3 reads TGTGCCAGCAGCCCCCCCGGGGGGCCCTACGAGCAGTACTTC.

The chain employs TRBV10-3 and TRBJ2-2; TRBD1 matches 11 bases. Per germline, CDR1 ENHRY and CDR2 SYGVKD. With V trimmed by 6 bases and J by 5 bases, 11 bases remained unmatched. CDR3 length equals 17 residues. CDR3 bases: TGTGCCATCAGGGCTTGGGGGACAGGGGGAGATACCGGGGAGCTGTTTTTT. It specifies CAIRAWGTGGDTGELFF.

The rearrangement joins TRBV9 to TRBJ2-7; possibly TRBD2 for D (5 bases). This CDR3 has 13 amino acids. Per the germline V gene, CDR1 is SGDLS and CDR2 is YYNGEE. V gave up 4 bases and J gave up 4 bases, with 12 bases separating them. The CDR3 loop is CASSIRTGYEQYF. The DNA for the CDR3 is TGTGCCAGCAGCATTCGGACTGGATACGAGCAGTACTTC.

The J gene is TRBJ1-3, the V gene TRBV10-3, with D perhaps TRBD1 (6 bases). V was trimmed by 3 bases and J by 3 bases, leaving 9 bases between them. CDR1 and CDR2 from the germline V gene are ENHRY and SYGVKD. The CDR3 sequence is 14 residues long. The CDR3 here is CAISEGGRGNTIYF. The CDR3, as DNA: TGTGCCATCAGTGAAGGGGGACGTGGAAACACCATATATTTT.

The CDR3 reads CAISETDYHEKLFF. In DNA, the CDR3 is TGTGCCATCAGTGAGACAGACTATCATGAAAAACTGTTTTTT. The chain has TRBV10-3 and TRBJ1-4; D unclear. Germline V gives CDR1 ENHRY, CDR2 SYGVKD. The CDR3 totals 14 residues. Trimming removed 2 bases at V and 6 bases at J, with 10 bases between.

This rearrangement joins TRBV2 to TRBJ2-7, with 11 bases lining up with TRBD1. With 11 bases clipped from V and 6 bases from J, the junction kept 6 bases outside the gene matches. Germline V gene sequence: CDR1 SNHLY, CDR2 FYNNEI. The CDR3 extends over 12 amino acids. CDR3 in DNA: TGTGCCGGACAGGGGGCGCGGGGCGAGCAGTACTTC. Translated, it gives CAGQGARGEQYF.

The chain uses TRBV5-4 and TRBJ2-1; a weak D match, TRBD1 (6 bases). Trimming removed 4 bases at V and 0 bases at J, with 17 bases between. Per the germline V gene, CDR1 is SGHNT and CDR2 is YYREEE (reference sequence). The CDR3 totals 17 residues. The CDR3: CASSPKQGQSSYNEQFF. CDR3 nucleotides: TGTGCCAGCAGCCCTAAGCAGGGGCAAAGCTCCTACAATGAGCAGTTCTTC.

The chain links TRBV30 to TRBJ2-2; 8 nucleotides agree with TRBD2. Trimming removed 4 bases from V and 6 bases from J; junction bases left unmatched: 10. The germline V gene has CDR1 GTSNPN and CDR2 SVGIG (reference sequence). The CDR3 extends over 15 amino acids. The DNA of the CDR3 is TGTGCCTGGACGGGCCGGGGGGGGCTCTCCGGGGAGCTGTTTTTT. Translated, it gives CAWTGRGGLSGELFF.